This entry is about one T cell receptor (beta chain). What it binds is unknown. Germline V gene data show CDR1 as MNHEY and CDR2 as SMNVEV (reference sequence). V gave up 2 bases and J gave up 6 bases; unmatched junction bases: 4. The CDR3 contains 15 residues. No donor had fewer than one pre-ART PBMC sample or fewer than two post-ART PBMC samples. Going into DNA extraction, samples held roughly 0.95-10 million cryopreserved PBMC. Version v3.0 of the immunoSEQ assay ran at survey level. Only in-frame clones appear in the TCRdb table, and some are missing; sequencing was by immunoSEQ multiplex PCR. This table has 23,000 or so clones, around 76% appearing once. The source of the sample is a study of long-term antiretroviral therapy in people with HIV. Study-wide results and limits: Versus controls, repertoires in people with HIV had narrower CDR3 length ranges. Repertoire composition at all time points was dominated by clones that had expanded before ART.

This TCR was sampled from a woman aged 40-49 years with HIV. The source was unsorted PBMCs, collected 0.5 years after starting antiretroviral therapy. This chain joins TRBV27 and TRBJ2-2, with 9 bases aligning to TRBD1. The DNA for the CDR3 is TGTGCCAGCAGTTTAGCGGGACAGGGATCCGGGGAGCTGTTTTTT. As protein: CASSLAGQGSGELFF.